The 27 T cell receptor beta chains given below trace back to one sample, sequenced in a study of T cells in Graves' hyperthyroidism and ophthalmopathy. The investigators amplified TCR beta CDR3 regions from RNA transcripts. Researchers ran a first-round RT-PCR on the TCR CDR3 using the HTBI primer set. TCRdb used MiXCR to reprocess the multiplex PCR reads, holding one entry per CDR3 protein. The repertoire holds nearly 250,000 distinct CDR3 sequences, with approximately 25% as singletons. Sequenced material: blood. Receptors originate from a woman aged 40 to 50 with Graves' ophthalmopathy.

Remarks on this clonotype: With a much larger clone just one base away, this may be a read error. The chain recombines TRBV5-1 with TRBJ2-2; TRBD2 matches 12 bases. The CDR3 covers 17 residues. From germline, CDR1 is SGHRS and CDR2 YFSETQ. CDR3 residues: CASSSGTSGPNTRELFF. The CDR3 DNA follows: TGCGCCAGCAGCTCCGGGACTAGCGGGCCGAACACCAGGGAGCTGTTTTTT.

V usage is TRBV11-1 and J usage is TRBJ2-7, with unresolved D. The CDR3 has 15 residues. Trimming stripped 6 bases from V and 3 bases from J, with 18 bases between. The germline gives CDR1 SGHAT, CDR2 FQDESV (reference sequence). CDR3 protein: CASRQIQSSNYEQYF. Written as DNA, the CDR3 is TGTGCCAGCAGACAAATACAGTCGTCGAACTACGAGCAGTACTTC.

The rearrangement joins TRBV6-1 to TRBJ2-7; D uncertain. The CDR3 is made up of 13 amino acids. The V gene lost 6 bases and the J gene lost 6 bases, with 15 bases spanning the gap. Germline CDR1 and CDR2: MNHNS and SASEGT. CDR3 coding DNA: TGTGCCAGCAGAGATTGGGCAGGAGCCGAGCAGTACTTC. This sequence encodes CASRDWAGAEQYF.

The sample holds many counts of this clonotype. The chain recombines TRBV10-3 with TRBJ1-3, with D unresolved. Trimming shortened V by 0 bases and J by 4 bases, and 7 bases separated the two germline ends. Germline-derived CDR1 and CDR2 are ENHRY and SYGVKD. This CDR3 contains 14 residues. CDR3 sequence: CAISESGLGNTIYF. In DNA form, the CDR3 reads TGTGCCATCAGTGAGTCAGGGTTAGGAAACACCATATATTTT.

The chain couples TRBV5-5 to TRBJ2-7; D may match TRBD1 or TRBD2 (5 bases each). This CDR3 spans 14 amino acids. Trimming removed 4 bases at V and 2 bases at J, with 13 bases between. CDR1 is SGHKS, CDR2 YYEKEE, per germline (reference sequence). The CDR3 reads CASSTIGTAYEQYF. The CDR3 DNA reads TGTGCCAGCAGCACAATCGGGACCGCCTACGAGCAGTACTTC.

This clonotype was recorded at least ten times. This chain uses TRBV2 with TRBJ2-7; TRBD1 matches at 9 bases. In germline, CDR1 is SNHLY, CDR2 FYNNEI. This CDR3 is built from 14 residues. The ends lost 6 bases at V and 5 bases at J; junction bases unmatched: 8. CDR3 bases: TGTGCCAGCAGAGCCGGGACAGGGATCAACGAGCAGTACTTC. Protein product: CASRAGTGINEQYF. The variable domain in full, completed from reference TRBV2 and TRBJ2-7, reads EPEVTQTPSHQVTQMGQEVILRCVPISNHLYFYWYRQILGQKVEFLVSFYNNEISEKSEIFDDQFSVERPDGSNFTLKIRSTKLEDSAMYFCASRAGTGINEQYFGPGTRLTVT.

This chain uses TRBV7-8 with TRBJ1-2; possible D gene TRBD1, 6 bases. The CDR3 spans 14 residues. Looked up from germline, CDR1 is SGHVS and CDR2 is FQNEAQ. V lost 1 base to trimming and J lost 4 bases, with 10 bases between them. The CDR3 DNA reads TGTGCCAGCAGCTTAGACAGGGCGGGCTATGGCTACACCTTC. Its translation: CASSLDRAGYGYTF.

This clonotype was picked up many times. The chain employs TRBV12-3 or TRBV12-4 and TRBJ1-1, with 7 bases aligning to TRBD1. Losses at the gene ends were 7 bases for V and 6 bases for J; bases not matched to a gene: 8. The CDR3 is made up of 13 amino acids. The CDR3 DNA sequence: TGTGCCAGCACCCGACTGACAGGGTCTGAAGCTTTCTTT. It is translated as CASTRLTGSEAFF.

This clonotype appeared many times. This chain uses TRBV13 with TRBJ1-6, with TRBD1 matching 10 bases. In germline, CDR1 is PRHDT, CDR2 FYEKMQ (reference sequence). This CDR3 spans 14 amino acids. The J segment lost 11 bases and the V segment lost 4 bases, leaving 5 bases of the junction unmatched. The CDR3 bases are TGTGCCAGCAGCTCGGGACAGGGGTTTGCACCCCTCCACTTT. Translation: CASSSGQGFAPLHF.

There are many counts of this clonotype. V usage is TRBV5-6 and J usage is TRBJ2-7, with D tentatively TRBD2 (6 bases). V dropped 1 base and J dropped 7 bases, with 12 bases sitting between them. Germline CDR1 and CDR2: SGHDT and YYEEEE. This CDR3 is built from 13 residues. The DNA for the CDR3 is TGTGCCAGCAGCTTGTTGGCCGCGGGGGAGCAGTACTTC. Residues: CASSLLAAGEQYF.

This clonotype occurred a few times. Its ends do not fully match the called genes, so a read error is possible. The chain couples TRBV2 to TRBJ2-2; TRBD1 or TRBD2 may be the D gene (5 bases each). Germline V gene data show CDR1 as SNHLY and CDR2 as FYNNEI. This CDR3 comprises 15 residues. The CDR3 coding sequence is TGTGCCAGCGGGGACGGGCTGACGAACACCGGGGAGCTGTGTTTT. It is translated as CASGDGLTNTGELCF. Complete variable domain (other parts from reference TRBV2 and TRBJ2-2): EPEVTQTPSHQVTQMGQEVILRCVPISNHLYFYWYRQILGQKVEFLVSFYNNEISEKSEIFDDQFSVERPDGSNFTLKIRSTKLEDSAMYFCASGDGLTNTGELCFGEGSRLTVL.

The chain has TRBV7-2 and TRBJ2-7, with a tentative D call TRBD2 (6 bases). Germline lookup yields CDR1 SGHTA and CDR2 FQGNSA. The CDR3 length is 14 residues. Trimming left V 5 bases short and J 4 bases short, with 15 bases between. Here the CDR3 reads CASSKTDYAYEQYF. For the CDR3, the DNA is TGTGCCAGCAGCAAAACGGACTACGCTTACGAGCAGTACTTC.

This clonotype was recorded many times. This rearrangement joins TRBV11-3 to TRBJ1-5; D is undetermined. CDR1 is SGHNT, CDR2 YENEEA, per germline. The CDR3 contains 15 residues. Trimming took 7 bases from V and 7 from J, leaving 20 bases between them. The CDR3 region is CASTQGREERQPQHF. CDR3 DNA sequence: TGTGCCAGCACCCAAGGGAGGGAAGAGAGGCAGCCCCAGCATTTT.

The chain uses TRBV6-1 and TRBJ2-7; 13 nucleotides line up with TRBD2. Germline-derived CDR1 and CDR2 are MNHNS and SASEGT. The CDR3 totals 15 residues. With 7 bases clipped from V and 5 bases from J, the junction kept 8 bases outside the gene matches. CDR3 in amino acids: CASKTSGRARDEQYF. The CDR3 region has the DNA TGTGCCAGCAAAACTAGCGGGAGGGCCAGGGACGAGCAGTACTTC.

This clonotype was detected many times. The chain uses TRBV7-2 and TRBJ1-2, with D unclear. V was cut by 7 bases and J by 4 bases, with 10 bases left in between. This CDR3 has 12 amino acids. Germline CDR1 reads SGHTA; CDR2 reads FQGNSA. This chain's CDR3 is CASTAVGYGYTF. The CDR3 DNA reads as TGTGCCAGCACGGCGGTTGGCTATGGCTACACCTTC.

This clonotype appeared many times. The genes are TRBV19 and TRBJ2-5; 8 positions match TRBD2. Germline CDR1 reads LNHDA; CDR2 reads SQIVND (reference sequence). The CDR3 totals 14 residues. V lost 1 base, J lost 5 bases, and 3 bases stayed unmatched. Here the CDR3 reads CASSIGAGGETQYF. The CDR3 DNA follows: TGTGCCAGTAGTATAGGGGCGGGAGGTGAGACCCAGTACTTC.

This clonotype was counted a single time. The rearrangement uses TRBV6-1 and TRBJ2-7, with a possible D match to TRBD1 (6 bases). Trimming shortened V by 5 bases and J by 2 bases, and 13 bases separated the two germline ends. The CDR3 contains 14 residues. Germline CDR1 is MNHNS and CDR2 is SASEGT. DNA for the CDR3: TGTGCCAGCAGTACCGGGACACAGCCCTACGAGCAGTACTTC. Encoded protein: CASSTGTQPYEQYF.

This clonotype was counted many times. The chain joins TRBV12-3 or TRBV12-4 to TRBJ2-4; TRBD2 is a possible D gene (7 bases). V was trimmed by 3 bases and J by 1 base, leaving 10 bases between them. The length of the CDR3 is 15 residues. The CDR3 DNA reads TGTGCCAGCAGTTTGGCGGGGGCGGCCAAAAACATTCAGTACTTC. Its translation: CASSLAGAAKNIQYF.

V usage is TRBV3-1 and J usage is TRBJ1-2; 7 positions match TRBD1. The length of the CDR3 is 15 residues. Trimming removed 5 bases from V and 0 bases from J; junction bases left unmatched: 6. Germline V gene data show CDR1 as LGHDT and CDR2 as YNNKEL (reference sequence). The CDR3 DNA reads as TGTGCCAGCAGCTCTAGACAGGGCTCTAACTATGGCTACACCTTC. Encoded protein: CASSSRQGSNYGYTF.

This clonotype was counted many times. The chain uses TRBV19 and TRBJ2-3; D is undetermined. The CDR3 runs 13 residues. Trimming cost V 4 bases and J 10 bases, with 15 bases left between them. Germline V gives CDR1 LNHDA, CDR2 SQIVND (reference sequence). Written as DNA, the CDR3 is TGTGCCAGTAGTAAAGGTGCCGCCGAGGCGCAGTATTTT. Encoded protein: CASSKGAAEAQYF.

The chain has TRBV7-3 and TRBJ2-5; 8 bases are shared with TRBD2. CDR3 length: 15 amino acids. CDR1 SGHTA and CDR2 FQGTGA come from the germline V gene. The V gene end was trimmed by 2 bases and the J gene end by 5 bases; junction bases not matched to a gene: 7. This chain's CDR3 is CASSLFGGRRETQYF. The CDR3 DNA is TGTGCCAGCAGCTTATTCGGCGGGAGGCGGGAGACCCAGTACTTC.

This clonotype was detected ten times or more. The CDR3 bases are TGTGCCAGCAGTACCCCGGGACTAGCGGCCTACGAGCAGTACTTC. Amino acids: CASSTPGLAAYEQYF. This chain uses TRBV28 with TRBJ2-7, with TRBD2 matching over 11 bases. In germline, CDR1 is MDHEN, CDR2 SYDVKM. V was clipped by 5 bases and J by 2 bases; unmatched bases: 5. There are 15 residues in the CDR3.

Ten or more counts support this clonotype. This sequence joins TRBV5-4 and TRBJ1-1; D is uncertain. CDR3 size: 13 residues. V lost 3 bases, J lost 0 bases, and 6 bases lay in between. Germline lookup yields CDR1 SGHNT and CDR2 YYREEE (reference sequence). The CDR3 reads CASSSTLNTEAFF. In nucleotides, the CDR3 is TGTGCCAGCAGCTCCACCTTGAACACTGAAGCTTTCTTT.

There are many counts of this clonotype. The chain combines TRBV20-1 with TRBJ2-7; 8 bases line up with TRBD2. CDR1 DFQATT and CDR2 SNEGSKA come from the germline V gene (reference sequence). V trimming: 4 bases; J trimming: 4 bases; junction bases outside the gene matches: 6. The length of the CDR3 is 13 residues. CDR3 nucleotides: TGCAGTGCTACGGGACTAGGACTTTACGAGCAGTACTTC. Its translation is CSATGLGLYEQYF.

This clonotype showed up many times. V gene TRBV12-3 or TRBV12-4 combines with J gene TRBJ1-5, with a possible D match to TRBD1 (6 bases). V lost 6 bases, J lost 0 bases, and 18 bases lay in between. The CDR3 spans 17 residues. This chain's CDR3 is CASSFEGGRHSNQPQHF. In DNA form, the CDR3 reads TGTGCCAGCAGCTTCGAGGGGGGACGGCATAGCAATCAGCCCCAGCATTTT.

The table lists this clonotype with many counts. The rearrangement uses TRBV19 and TRBJ1-1; a possible D gene is TRBD1 (6 bases). The CDR3 contains 17 residues. In germline, CDR1 is LNHDA, CDR2 SQIVND (reference sequence). Between the trimmed V and J ends, which lost 3 bases and 7 bases, there was a span of 24 bases. DNA for the CDR3: TGTGCCAGTAGTATTTCCGTGGAGCAGGGGCCGGGCATTGAAGCTTTCTTT. The encoded protein is CASSISVEQGPGIEAFF.

At least ten counts were recorded for this clonotype. The chain combines TRBV5-1 with TRBJ2-7; no firm D call. V dropped 0 bases and J dropped 3 bases, with 10 bases sitting between them. CDR3 length: 14 amino acids. CDR1 and CDR2 (germline): SGHRS, YFSETQ. CDR3 nucleotides: TGCGCCAGCAGCTTGGATGGCCCTCTCTACGAGCAGTACTTC. Protein: CASSLDGPLYEQYF.